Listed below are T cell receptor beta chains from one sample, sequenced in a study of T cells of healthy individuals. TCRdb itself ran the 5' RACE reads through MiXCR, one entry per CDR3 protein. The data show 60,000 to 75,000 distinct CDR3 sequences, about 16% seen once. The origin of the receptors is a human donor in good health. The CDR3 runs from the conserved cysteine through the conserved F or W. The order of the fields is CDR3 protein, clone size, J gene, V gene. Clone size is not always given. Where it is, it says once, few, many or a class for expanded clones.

CDR3 protein: CASREGQTQPQHF; clone size: many; J gene: TRBJ1-5; V gene: TRBV27
CDR3 protein: CACRWSLAAYNEQFF; clone size: many; J gene: TRBJ2-1; V gene: TRBV30
CDR3 protein: CASSGGTGPAQQAFF; clone size: many; J gene: TRBJ1-1; V gene: TRBV2
CDR3 protein: CASSQDNLHQNTEAFF; clone size: .; J gene: TRBJ1-1; V gene: TRBV4-2
CDR3 protein: CASSQDLIEGQFF; clone size: many; J gene: TRBJ2-1; V gene: TRBV3-1
CDR3 protein: CASSPGTSVYNEQFF; clone size: .; J gene: TRBJ2-1; V gene: TRBV7-3
CDR3 protein: CASMVGDTDTQYF; clone size: many; J gene: TRBJ2-3; V gene: TRBV28
CDR3 protein: CATSGQGVGRSNQPQHF; clone size: many; J gene: TRBJ1-5; V gene: TRBV2
CDR3 protein: CSVAHRQRSEQFF; clone size: .; J gene: TRBJ2-1; V gene: TRBV29-1
CDR3 protein: CASSRGHGGELFF; clone size: .; J gene: TRBJ2-2; V gene: TRBV7-3
CDR3 protein: CSARVITGGNTGELFF; clone size: .; J gene: TRBJ2-2; V gene: TRBV20-1
CDR3 protein: CASSLAGSLETQYF; clone size: many; J gene: TRBJ2-5; V gene: TRBV7-2
CDR3 protein: CASSSPRGTYEQYF; clone size: few; J gene: TRBJ2-7; V gene: TRBV13
CDR3 protein: CASSPPPPGSSYNEQFF; clone size: many; J gene: TRBJ2-1; V gene: TRBV28
CDR3 protein: CDSSLGLASIGEQYF; clone size: .; J gene: TRBJ2-7; V gene: TRBV5-1
CDR3 protein: CASRLTGFGEQYF; clone size: .; J gene: TRBJ2-7; V gene: TRBV2
CDR3 protein: CASSVGLGTSGSEDELFF; clone size: many; J gene: TRBJ2-1; V gene: TRBV5-1
CDR3 protein: CASSFARGETQYF; clone size: many; J gene: TRBJ2-5; V gene: TRBV7-2
CDR3 protein: CASSLDVLMSSGNTIYF; clone size: few; J gene: TRBJ1-3; V gene: TRBV5-1
CDR3 protein: CASSAGLAGVSGELFF; clone size: few; J gene: TRBJ2-2; V gene: TRBV5-5
CDR3 protein: CASSTSQGLGVFEQFF; clone size: few; J gene: TRBJ2-1; V gene: TRBV7-9
CDR3 protein: CASSQEGVYYGYTF; clone size: many; J gene: TRBJ1-2; V gene: TRBV4-3
CDR3 protein: CSATDRESYEQYF; clone size: .; J gene: TRBJ2-7; V gene: TRBV20-1
CDR3 protein: CASSPPPGQGKTDTQYF; clone size: many; J gene: TRBJ2-3; V gene: TRBV5-4